Presented here are 26 T cell receptor beta chains from one specimen sequenced in a study of PD-1 blockade in classical Hodgkin lymphoma. Using immunoSEQ multiplex PCR, the repertoire was profiled, and TCRdb retains in-frame clones only, with some absent. The sample has 25,000 to 35,000 clones; about two thirds are singletons. Time point noted: cycle 4 day 1 (C4D1), after around six weeks of nivolumab. Every patient relapsed after autologous stem cell transplantation, and brentuximab vedotin exposure varied. Specimen: peripheral blood mononuclear cells (PBMCs), collected before the fourth cycle of nivolumab. All receptors come from a human donor with classical Hodgkin lymphoma.

The chain carries TRBV2 and TRBJ1-4; 9 bases agree with TRBD1. CDR3 length: 15 residues. The germline gives CDR1 SNHLY, CDR2 FYNNEI. Trimming cost V 1 base and J 5 bases; bases outside gene matches: 2. DNA of the CDR3: TGTGCCAGCAGTGAAGGGGGGACAGGGAATGAAAAACTGTTTTTT. Amino acid sequence: CASSEGGTGNEKLFF.

The CDR3 bases are TGCGCCAGCAGCTTGGGTAGGGGCCAACAAGAGACCCAGTACTTC. Its translation is CASSLGRGQQETQYF. The rearrangement links TRBV5-1 to TRBJ2-5, with D possibly being TRBD1 (5 bases). The CDR3 is made up of 15 amino acids. CDR1 and CDR2 from the germline V gene are SGHRS and YFSETQ. Between the trimmed V and J ends, which lost 0 bases and 2 bases, there was a span of 11 bases.

This clone was found a few times. The DNA for the CDR3 is TGCGCCAGCAGCAACGGACAGGTTTCACCCCTCCACTTT. It is translated as CASSNGQVSPLHF. The chain links TRBV5-1 to TRBJ1-6; TRBD1 matches 7 bases. The CDR3 runs 13 residues. Germline CDR1 SGHRS, CDR2 YFSETQ. The junction had 4 bases not matched to a gene; V was cut back by 4 bases and J by 9 bases.

This sequence joins TRBV11-3 and TRBJ1-4; D not certain. With 6 bases removed from V and 4 bases from J, the gap between germline ends came to 12 bases. The germline V gene encodes CDR1 SGHNT and CDR2 YENEEA. The CDR3 sequence is 14 residues long. The CDR3 region has the DNA TGTGCCAGCAGGCGACGGCTTTATAATGAAAAACTGTTTTTT. Residues: CASRRRLYNEKLFF.

CDR3 amino acids: CASSDSGGVYEQFF. DNA for the CDR3: TGTGCCAGCAGCGACAGCGGGGGGGTCTATGAGCAGTTCTTC. The chain recombines TRBV7-9 with TRBJ2-1; the match to TRBD2 covers 10 bases. CDR3 length: 14 residues. V was clipped by 5 bases and J by 8 bases; unmatched bases: 6. CDR1 is SEHNR and CDR2 is FQNEAQ in the germline V gene (reference sequence). Combining the CDR3 with reference TRBV7-9 and TRBJ2-1 gives the whole variable domain DTGVSQNPRHKITKRGQNVTFRCDPISEHNRLYWYRQTLGQGPEFLTYFQNEAQLEKSRLLSDRFSAERPKGSFSTLEIQRTEQGDSAMYLCASSDSGGVYEQFFGPGTRLTVL.

The chain recombines TRBV5-8 with TRBJ1-3; D not resolved. The V end was cut by 0 bases, the J end by 2 bases, with 6 bases between. The CDR3 runs 14 residues. Germline CDR1 and CDR2: SGHTS and YDEGEE. CDR3 nucleotide sequence: TGTGCCAGCAGCTTGGGTCCGGCTGGAAACACCATATATTTT. Translated, it gives CASSLGPAGNTIYF.

The V and J genes are TRBV7-2 and TRBJ1-1; 7 bases match TRBD1. Germline assignment: CDR1 SGHTA and CDR2 FQGNSA. The CDR3 is 14 amino acids. Trimming cost V 4 bases and J 5 bases; bases outside gene matches: 7. Here the CDR3 reads CASSYIQGVTEAFF. The CDR3 DNA follows: TGTGCCAGCAGCTATATCCAGGGGGTAACTGAAGCTTTCTTT.

This clone was observed a single time. The J gene is TRBJ2-3, the V gene TRBV19, with 11 bases aligning to TRBD1. Losses at the gene ends were 4 bases for V and 1 base for J; bases not matched to a gene: 4. This CDR3 is built from 16 residues. Germline CDR1 reads LNHDA; CDR2 reads SQIVND (reference sequence). CDR3 in amino acids: CASSTDRGRGTDTQYF. The CDR3 nucleotides read TGTGCCAGTAGTACGGACAGGGGGCGAGGCACAGATACGCAGTATTTT.

The genes are TRBV18 and TRBJ2-2; 9 bases agree with TRBD1. Germline CDR1 reads KGHSH; CDR2 reads LQKENI. J was trimmed by 3 bases and V by 8 bases; bases with no gene match: 7. This CDR3 region has 15 residues. The CDR3 DNA reads as TGTGCCAGCACTCCGGGACAGGGAGACACCGGGGAGCTGTTTTTT. It encodes CASTPGQGDTGELFF.

The chain couples TRBV30 to TRBJ2-3; 9 bases line up with TRBD2. The CDR3 has 15 residues. V was clipped by 3 bases and J by 2 bases; unmatched bases: 6. Germline values: CDR1 GTSNPN, CDR2 SVGIG (reference sequence). The DNA of the CDR3 is TGTGCCTGGAGCGCGACTAGCGGACTCACAGATACGCAGTATTTT. Translated: CAWSATSGLTDTQYF.

J is TRBJ2-3 and V is TRBV5-4; 12 nucleotides align to TRBD1. From germline, CDR1 is SGHNT and CDR2 YYREEE (reference sequence). CDR3 length equals 16 residues. V trimming: 3 bases; J trimming: 2 bases; junction bases outside the gene matches: 4. The CDR3: CASSSRDRGLTDTQYF. The CDR3 DNA is TGTGCCAGCAGCTCCCGGGACAGGGGGCTCACAGATACGCAGTATTTT. Full variable domain (rest looked up from reference TRBV5-4 and TRBJ2-3): ETGVTQSPTHLIKTRGQQVTLRCSSQSGHNTVSWYQQALGQGPQFIFQYYREEENGRGNFPPRFSGLQFPNYSSELNVNALELDDSALYLCASSSRDRGLTDTQYFGPGTRLTVL.

The chain carries TRBV5-1 and TRBJ2-3; 10 bases map to TRBD2. Unmatched junction bases numbered 7, after V lost 0 bases and J lost 3 bases. Per germline, CDR1 SGHRS and CDR2 YFSETQ. This CDR3 region has 17 residues. The DNA for the CDR3 is TGCGCCAGCAGCTTGGGCCTAGCGGGGGTAAGGACAGATACGCAGTATTTT. Residues: CASSLGLAGVRTDTQYF.

This clone appeared a few times. Here the CDR3 reads CSVAIYETQYF. CDR3 DNA: TGCAGCGTTGCCATATACGAGACCCAGTACTTC. The rearrangement joins TRBV29-1 to TRBJ2-5; D is ambiguous. Germline V gene lookup returns CDR1 SQVTM and CDR2 ANQGSEA. CDR3 length: 11 amino acids. Trimming stripped 4 bases from V and 5 bases from J, with 8 bases between.

This clone showed up just once. V is TRBV7-7 and J is TRBJ2-2, with D unresolved. The CDR3 sequence is 16 residues long. The ends were cut back, 3 bases at V and 6 bases at J, with 17 bases in the middle. Germline V gives CDR1 SSHAT, CDR2 FNYEAQ (reference sequence). The CDR3 sequence: CASSFGDSVLSGELFF. The CDR3 DNA follows: TGTGCCAGCAGCTTCGGCGACTCCGTTTTGTCCGGGGAGCTGTTTTTT. The full variable domain, with the rest looked up from reference TRBV7-7 and TRBJ2-2, is GAGVSQSPRYKVTKRGQDVTLRCDPISSHATLYWYQQALGQGPEFLTYFNYEAQPDKSGLPSDRFSAERPEGSISTLTIQRTEQRDSAMYRCASSFGDSVLSGELFFGEGSRLTVL.

The V call is TRBV27, the J call TRBJ1-2, with unresolved D. Germline values: CDR1 MNHEY, CDR2 SMNVEV (reference sequence). V dropped 6 bases and J dropped 6 bases, with 14 bases sitting between them. The CDR3 consists of 13 residues. The CDR3 DNA follows: TGTGCCAGCAGCCCCGCTGGGCGAAATGGCTACACCTTC. As protein: CASSPAGRNGYTF.

By sample fraction, this clone is medium-sized. Here the CDR3 reads CASSGSGSAYNEQFF. In DNA, the CDR3 is TGTGCCAGCAGTGGGAGCGGGAGTGCCTACAATGAGCAGTTCTTC. The J gene is TRBJ2-1, the V gene TRBV6-5; TRBD2 aligns across 8 bases. V shed 5 bases, J shed 2 bases, and the junction held 5 bases outside the gene matches. CDR3 size: 15 residues. Germline values: CDR1 MNHEY, CDR2 SVGAGI.

This clone appeared once. This rearrangement joins TRBV2 to TRBJ1-3; TRBD1 matches at 7 bases. The CDR3 extends over 16 amino acids. Trimming took 4 bases from V and 4 from J; bases not matched to a gene: 10. Germline V gene sequence: CDR1 SNHLY, CDR2 FYNNEI. The chain's CDR3 is CASSVVRGDSGNTIYF. The CDR3 region has the DNA TGTGCCAGCAGTGTTGTCAGGGGGGACTCCGGAAACACCATATATTTT.

A single count supports this clone. The rearrangement links TRBV6-6 to TRBJ2-1; 11 bases map to TRBD1. Germline CDR1 reads MNHNY; CDR2 reads SVGAGI (reference sequence). V gave up 0 bases and J gave up 7 bases; unmatched junction bases: 5. CDR3 length equals 16 residues. The CDR3 coding sequence is TGTGCCAGCAGTTACTCTCCGGGACAGGGGGGGAATGAGCAGTTCTTC. Translated, it gives CASSYSPGQGGNEQFF.

The chain couples TRBV28 to TRBJ2-7; TRBD2 aligns across 7 bases. Per the germline V gene, CDR1 is MDHEN and CDR2 is SYDVKM. V lost 9 bases and J lost 10; bases outside the gene matches: 15. The CDR3 is made up of 13 amino acids. The CDR3 here is CASRAAGLPHQYF. The CDR3 DNA follows: TGTGCCAGTAGGGCAGCGGGACTACCACATCAGTACTTC.

The chain links TRBV4-1 to TRBJ1-2; D gene ambiguous. Per the germline V gene, CDR1 is MGHRA and CDR2 is YSYEKL. V gave up 4 bases and J gave up 4 bases, with 19 bases separating them. The CDR3 contains 16 residues. The CDR3 DNA is TGCGCCAGCAGCCTCGCTGAGACCTTTGGCCTCTATGGCTACACCTTC. Translating gives CASSLAETFGLYGYTF.

The chain uses TRBV13 and TRBJ2-5; 8 bases agree with TRBD1. Trimming took 6 bases from V and 1 from J; bases not matched to a gene: 10. Germline assignment: CDR1 PRHDT and CDR2 FYEKMQ (reference sequence). The CDR3 has 16 amino acids. CDR3 coding DNA: TGTGCCAGCAGTTTGGGACAGGACGGAAGCCAAGAGACCCAGTACTTC. Residues: CASSLGQDGSQETQYF.

This clone was recorded a few times. The CDR3 is CASSLSGSRGYNEQFF. CDR3 in DNA: TGTGCCAGCAGTTTAAGCGGGAGCAGGGGTTACAATGAGCAGTTCTTC. The chain employs TRBV27 and TRBJ2-1, with 8 bases matching TRBD2. The germline V gene encodes CDR1 MNHEY and CDR2 SMNVEV (reference sequence). The CDR3 runs 16 residues. The V and J ends lost 2 bases and 4 bases, in that order; junction bases with no gene match: 7.

The V call is TRBV6-8, the J call TRBJ1-2, with TRBD1 matching 7 bases. The V segment lost 1 base and the J segment 7 bases; nucleotides outside the gene matches: 9. The CDR3 has 15 residues. Per the germline V gene, CDR1 is MNHGY and CDR2 is SAAAGT. The CDR3 reads CASSYLGQGEGGYTF. DNA for the CDR3: TGTGCCAGCAGTTACTTAGGGCAGGGGGAAGGTGGCTACACCTTC.

The V gene is TRBV19, the J gene TRBJ2-3; D is perhaps TRBD1 or TRBD2 (6 bases each). In germline, CDR1 is LNHDA, CDR2 SQIVND (reference sequence). The V gene lost 0 bases and the J gene lost 1 base, with 14 bases spanning the gap. CDR3 length equals 17 residues. CDR3 residues: CASSIEGRGTGTDTQYF. Here the CDR3 DNA reads TGTGCCAGTAGTATAGAGGGTAGGGGGACTGGCACAGATACGCAGTATTTT.

The V and J genes are TRBV27 and TRBJ2-1, with TRBD2 identical over 8 bases. CDR3 size: 16 residues. CDR1 is MNHEY and CDR2 is SMNVEV in the germline V gene (reference sequence). After removal of 2 bases from V and 1 base from J, the junction contained 4 bases not matched to a gene. The CDR3 DNA sequence: TGTGCCAGCAGTTTAAGCGGGAGTTGGTCCTACAATGAGCAGTTCTTC. Residues: CASSLSGSWSYNEQFF.

This chain uses TRBV4-3 with TRBJ2-5, with 10 bases lining up with TRBD2. The CDR3 extends over 14 amino acids. The V and J ends lost 1 base and 4 bases, in that order; junction bases with no gene match: 0. Germline CDR1 LGHNA, CDR2 YSLEER. As DNA, the CDR3 is TGCGCCAGCAGCCAAGGACTAGCGGGAGAGACCCAGTACTTC. Translating it yields CASSQGLAGETQYF.